Presented here are 11 T cell receptor beta chains from one specimen sequenced in a study of blood T cell repertoires in COVID-19. Sequencing used immunoSEQ multiplex PCR; TCRdb keeps in-frame clones, though not all of them. The data contain some 250,000 clones, under 95% of them singletons. Sequenced sample: PBMCs or T cells enriched from blood (not recorded which). Receptors originate from a woman aged 40 to 50 with acute COVID-19.

The V call is TRBV5-6, the J call TRBJ2-1; 7 positions agree with TRBD2. The V gene's germline CDR1 is SGHDT and CDR2 YYEEEE. V shed 6 bases and J 4 bases; nucleotides not matched to a gene: 7. The CDR3 extends over 14 amino acids. CDR3 coding DNA: TGTGCCAGCAACAGCGGGATTGGGTACAATGAGCAGTTCTTC. Translated: CASNSGIGYNEQFF.

The chain couples TRBV7-3 to TRBJ2-3; 8 nucleotides align to TRBD1. The ends lost 3 bases at V and 6 bases at J; junction bases unmatched: 8. This CDR3 comprises 15 residues. Per the germline V gene, CDR1 is SGHTA and CDR2 is FQGTGA. CDR3 in amino acids: CASSFGTGTGDTQYF. The CDR3 DNA reads TGTGCCAGCAGCTTCGGGACAGGAACTGGGGATACGCAGTATTTT.

This clone was seen once. The rearrangement uses TRBV30 and TRBJ2-5, with 13 bases that match TRBD2. Germline V gene sequence: CDR1 GTSNPN, CDR2 SVGIG (reference sequence). V shed 3 bases, J shed 5 bases, and the junction held 12 bases outside the gene matches. The CDR3 totals 17 residues. The CDR3 DNA reads TGTGCCTGGAGCGGACTAGCGGGAGTAAGTCGTGAGGAGACCCAGTACTTC. It translates to CAWSGLAGVSREETQYF.

This clone occurred once. The gene calls are TRBV9 and TRBJ1-1, with 9 positions matching TRBD1. Per germline, CDR1 SGDLS and CDR2 YYNGEE. This CDR3 spans 15 amino acids. V trimming: 3 bases; J trimming: 3 bases; junction bases outside the gene matches: 6. DNA for the CDR3: TGTGCCAGCAGCGCCCTCGACAGGGGGGACACTGAAGCTTTCTTT. This translates into CASSALDRGDTEAFF.

This clone was observed a few times. The chain joins TRBV3-1 (or the pseudogene TRBV3-2) to TRBJ1-5; the match to TRBD1 covers 7 bases. CDR3 size: 15 residues. Losses at the gene ends were 6 bases for V and 1 base for J; bases not matched to a gene: 6. CDR1 and CDR2 from the germline V gene are LGHDT and YNNKEL (reference sequence). The CDR3 DNA reads TGTGCCAGCAGTCCTGACAGGGTGAGCAATCAGCCCCAGCATTTT. This codes for CASSPDRVSNQPQHF.

J is TRBJ1-5 and V is TRBV28; 8 positions agree with TRBD1. Germline loops: CDR1 MDHEN, CDR2 SYDVKM. Germline trimming cut 6 bases from V and 3 bases from J; bases unmatched to any gene: 13. This CDR3 is 17 amino acids long. Written as DNA, the CDR3 is TGTGCCAGCAGCTCTTTACAGGACAGGGAATACAATCAGCCCCAGCATTTT. Its protein is CASSSLQDREYNQPQHF.

Only a few counts were recorded for this clone. The chain uses TRBV13 and TRBJ1-2; 9 nucleotides agree with TRBD1. The V segment lost 9 bases and the J segment 6 bases; nucleotides outside the gene matches: 14. Germline-derived CDR1 and CDR2 are PRHDT and FYEKMQ (reference sequence). The CDR3 is made up of 15 amino acids. In DNA, the CDR3 is TGTGCCAGTCGAAGAATAGTTGGACAGGGGCATGGCTACACCTTC. As protein: CASRRIVGQGHGYTF.

This clone has only one observation. V gene TRBV28 combines with J gene TRBJ1-4; 9 bases agree with TRBD1. The CDR3 loop spans 17 amino acids. Germline V gene data show CDR1 as MDHEN and CDR2 as SYDVKM. J lost 6 bases, V lost 3 bases, and 11 bases had no gene match. CDR3 DNA: TGTGCCAGCAGTTTTCGCTCGTGGGGACAGGGACATGAAAAACTGTTTTTT. This encodes CASSFRSWGQGHEKLFF.

The CDR3 DNA reads TGTGCCAGCAGCTTAGTGCCTAACAGCTACAATGAGCAGTTCTTC. Amino acid sequence: CASSLVPNSYNEQFF. The chain uses TRBV11-2 and TRBJ2-1; D remains ambiguous. Trimming removed 1 base from V and 3 bases from J, with 10 bases in between. The CDR3 has 15 residues. Per the germline V gene, CDR1 is SGHAT and CDR2 is FQNNGV.

The rearrangement joins TRBV3-1 (or the pseudogene TRBV3-2) to TRBJ2-7; D is unresolved. Trimming cost V 5 bases and J 4 bases, with 6 bases left between them. The V gene's germline CDR1 is LGHDT and CDR2 YNNKEL (reference sequence). This CDR3 has 11 amino acids. The CDR3 here is CASSFRYEQYF. Written as DNA, the CDR3 is TGTGCCAGCAGCTTCAGATACGAGCAGTACTTC.

The chain employs TRBV4-1 and TRBJ2-1, with 9 nucleotides matching TRBD2. The CDR3 spans 17 residues. V dropped 0 bases and J dropped 5; count of bases not matched to a gene: 8. Germline CDR1 reads MGHRA; CDR2 reads YSYEKL. The CDR3 is CASSQEFGTSFDNEQFF. CDR3 in DNA: TGCGCCAGCAGCCAAGAATTCGGGACTAGCTTCGACAATGAGCAGTTCTTC.